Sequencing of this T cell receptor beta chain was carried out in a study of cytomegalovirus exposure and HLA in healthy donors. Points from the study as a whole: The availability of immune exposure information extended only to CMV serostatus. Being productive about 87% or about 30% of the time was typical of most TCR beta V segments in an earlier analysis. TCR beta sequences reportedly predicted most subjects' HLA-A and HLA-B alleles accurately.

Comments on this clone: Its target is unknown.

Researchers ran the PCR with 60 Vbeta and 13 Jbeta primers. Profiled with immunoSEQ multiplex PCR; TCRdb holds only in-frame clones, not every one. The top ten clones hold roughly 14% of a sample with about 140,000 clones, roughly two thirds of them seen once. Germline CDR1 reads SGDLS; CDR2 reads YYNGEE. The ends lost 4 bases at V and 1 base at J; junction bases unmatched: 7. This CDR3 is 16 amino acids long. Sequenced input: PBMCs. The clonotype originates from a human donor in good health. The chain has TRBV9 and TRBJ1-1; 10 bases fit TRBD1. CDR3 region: CASSTRQGAPNTEAFF. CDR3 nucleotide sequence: TGTGCCAGCAGCACTCGACAGGGGGCACCGAACACTGAAGCTTTCTTT.